This record looks at one T cell receptor (beta chain) sequence and its context. Its antigen is unknown. This entry is derived from a study of blood T cells in healthy people across ages. The study's findings and limits: Among long-lived donors, naive CD4+ cells were more numerous and diversity higher than in aged donors.

Primers used in a second PCR of roughly 7 to 12 cycles were a sample-barcoded 5' primer and a J-beta primer mix. Every molecule of cDNA carried a tag from a template-switch adaptor with 12 random nucleotides. TCRdb fed the 5' RACE reads into MiXCR, producing one record per CDR3 protein. This sample carries some 1.8 million distinct CDR3 sequences, around 40% of them seen once, and the ten largest clones take under 30%. Per individual sample, total RNA of at least 6 micrograms was extracted. There are 14 residues in the CDR3. Losses at the gene ends were 8 bases for V and 13 bases for J; bases not matched to a gene: 15.

The chain couples TRBV12-3 or TRBV12-4 to TRBJ2-4; TRBD1 aligns across 9 bases. This receptor was identified in a human donor in good health. The sample comprised blood. The CDR3 loop reads CASGTGTGMYEQYF. CDR3 nucleotides: TGTGCCAGCGGTACCGGGACAGGGATGTATGAGCAGTACTTC.